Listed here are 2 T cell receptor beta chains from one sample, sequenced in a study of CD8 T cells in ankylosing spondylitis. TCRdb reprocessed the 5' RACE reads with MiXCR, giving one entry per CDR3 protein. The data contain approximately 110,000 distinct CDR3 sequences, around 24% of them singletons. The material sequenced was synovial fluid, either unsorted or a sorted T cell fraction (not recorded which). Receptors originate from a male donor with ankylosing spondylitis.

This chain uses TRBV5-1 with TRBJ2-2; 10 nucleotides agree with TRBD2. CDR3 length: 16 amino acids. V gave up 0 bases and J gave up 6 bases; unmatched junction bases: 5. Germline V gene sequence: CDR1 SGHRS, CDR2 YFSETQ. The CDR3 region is CASSLAVAGGAGELFF. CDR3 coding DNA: TGCGCCAGCAGCTTGGCCGTAGCGGGAGGCGCCGGGGAGCTGTTTTTT.

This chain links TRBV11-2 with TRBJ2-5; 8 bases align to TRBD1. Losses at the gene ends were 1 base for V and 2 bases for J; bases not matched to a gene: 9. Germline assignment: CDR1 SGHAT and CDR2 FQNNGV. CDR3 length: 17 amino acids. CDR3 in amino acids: CASSLGSQGAEQETQYF. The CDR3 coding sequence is TGTGCCAGCAGCTTAGGGAGCCAGGGGGCGGAACAAGAGACCCAGTACTTC.